The 17 T cell receptor beta chains below were found in one sample sequenced in a study of CD4 T cells in lung cancer. This lung tissue lay as far as possible from the tumor, at least 3 cm away. The assay was immunoSEQ multiplex PCR, and TCRdb's table has in-frame clones only and misses some. Among about 10,000 clones listed, about 62% were seen once. The sample comprised normal lung tissue taken away from the tumor. These receptors all come from a man between 60 and 75 years old with non-small cell lung cancer.

This clone appeared a few times. The J gene is TRBJ2-1, the V gene TRBV27; D possibly corresponds to TRBD2 (5 bases). The CDR3 totals 15 residues. V was pared by 5 bases and J by 3 bases, with 14 bases between. Germline CDR1 MNHEY, CDR2 SMNVEV (reference sequence). For the CDR3, the DNA is TGTGCCAGCAGTAGAGACGCGACTAACTACAATGAGCAGTTCTTC. Translation gives CASSRDATNYNEQFF.

The chain is built from TRBV6-4 and TRBJ2-3; possible D gene TRBD1, 6 bases. CDR3 length: 13 residues. Germline CDR1 MRHNA, CDR2 SNTAGT. Trimming took off 4 bases at V and 9 bases at J, with 14 bases between the two ends. This chain's CDR3 is CASSVTLQGTQYF. CDR3 nucleotide sequence: TGTGCCAGCAGTGTAACTCTCCAGGGGACGCAGTATTTT.

V usage is TRBV5-1 and J usage is TRBJ1-2; 7 positions match TRBD1. This CDR3 region has 14 residues. V lost 4 bases and J lost 7; bases outside the gene matches: 10. The germline V gene encodes CDR1 SGHRS and CDR2 YFSETQ. The CDR3 here is CASSPRDRVSGYTF. The CDR3 region has the DNA TGCGCCAGCAGCCCCCGAGACAGGGTTAGTGGCTACACCTTC.

A few counts support this clone. This chain links TRBV6-5 with TRBJ1-2; 8 nucleotides line up with TRBD1. J gave up 4 bases and V 2 bases, and 6 bases lay outside the gene matches. This CDR3 is 15 amino acids long. Germline-derived CDR1 and CDR2 are MNHEY and SVGAGI. The CDR3 coding sequence is TGTGCCAGCAGTTACCCGACAGGGGTTGGCTATGGCTACACCTTC. This translates into CASSYPTGVGYGYTF.

The chain couples TRBV6-4 to TRBJ2-2; TRBD2 is a possible D gene (6 bases). The germline CDR1 and CDR2 sequences are MRHNA and SNTAGT. The CDR3 extends over 15 amino acids. Trimming took off 5 bases at V and 4 bases at J, with 14 bases between the two ends. The CDR3 loop is CASSLARGGTGELFF. The CDR3 bases are TGTGCCAGCAGTCTAGCGAGAGGTGGCACCGGGGAGCTGTTTTTT.

This clone was seen ten or more times. The rearrangement joins TRBV9 to TRBJ2-2, with 11 positions matching TRBD2. CDR1 and CDR2 from the germline V gene are SGDLS and YYNGEE. Losses at the gene ends were 0 bases for V and 7 bases for J; bases not matched to a gene: 5. This CDR3 spans 16 amino acids. The CDR3 DNA sequence: TGTGCCAGCAGCGTAGACCGGACTAGCGGGTTCGGGGAGCTGTTTTTT. Translated, it gives CASSVDRTSGFGELFF.

This sequence joins TRBV19 and TRBJ1-3, with 8 bases that match TRBD1. The CDR3 has 15 amino acids. After removal of 6 bases from V and 2 bases from J, the junction contained 6 bases not matched to a gene. CDR1 and CDR2 (germline): LNHDA, SQIVND (reference sequence). CDR3 protein: CASRIRQGPGNTIYF. The CDR3 nucleotides are TGTGCCAGTAGAATACGACAGGGGCCTGGAAACACCATATATTTT.

The chain combines TRBV25-1 with TRBJ2-5, with a weak D call TRBD2 (6 bases). The CDR3 length is 14 residues. V was pared by 3 bases and J by 5 bases, with 13 bases between. Looked up from germline, CDR1 is MGHDK and CDR2 is SYGVNS. The DNA of the CDR3 is TGTGCCAGCAGTGAGGAGGGGACGTTCGAGACCCAGTACTTC. Encoded protein: CASSEEGTFETQYF.

This clone has more than one count but fewer than ten. V and J are TRBV29-1 and TRBJ2-1, with TRBD2 identical over 10 bases. V dropped 4 bases and J dropped 9; count of bases not matched to a gene: 6. The germline V gene encodes CDR1 SQVTM and CDR2 ANQGSEA. CDR3 length: 13 residues. CDR3 sequence: CSVGVAGGGEQFF. In nucleotides, the CDR3 is TGCAGCGTTGGTGTAGCGGGAGGCGGTGAGCAGTTCTTC.

The gene calls are TRBV11-2 and TRBJ1-4; D is possibly TRBD1 (5 bases). The germline V and J ends were trimmed by 5 bases and 7 bases, with 20 bases remaining between them. In germline, CDR1 is SGHAT, CDR2 FQNNGV. This CDR3 contains 16 residues. CDR3 nucleotides: TGTGCCAGCAGCCCTAGGGTGTCAGGGTATAGTGAAAAACTGTTTTTT. Its translation is CASSPRVSGYSEKLFF.

The chain has TRBV2 and TRBJ2-1, with 10 bases identical to TRBD2. The CDR3 is 14 amino acids. Germline CDR1 is SNHLY and CDR2 is FYNNEI. Trimming removed 7 bases from V and 6 bases from J; junction bases left unmatched: 6. CDR3 in DNA: TGTGCCAGCAAAGGACTAGCGGTACTCAATGAGCAGTTCTTC. It translates to CASKGLAVLNEQFF.

This clone occurred a few times. The rearrangement joins TRBV9 to TRBJ2-3; a weak D match, TRBD2 (5 bases). Germline values: CDR1 SGDLS, CDR2 YYNGEE. Trimming cost V 3 bases and J 5 bases, with 13 bases left between them. The CDR3 is 14 amino acids. The CDR3: CASSDSLARDTQYF. In DNA, the CDR3 is TGTGCCAGCAGCGACTCCCTAGCCCGAGATACGCAGTATTTT.

The V and J genes are TRBV9 and TRBJ2-1; 13 bases map to TRBD2. Germline V CDR1 and CDR2: SGDLS, YYNGEE. The CDR3 extends over 16 amino acids. Losses at the gene ends were 0 bases for V and 7 bases for J; bases not matched to a gene: 4. DNA of the CDR3: TGTGCCAGCAGCGTAGCCGGGACTAGCGGGATGAATGAGCAGTTCTTC. It encodes CASSVAGTSGMNEQFF.

This clone is judged medium-sized. J is TRBJ2-7 and V is TRBV6-1; TRBD1 might be the D (6 bases). Per germline, CDR1 MNHNS and CDR2 SASEGT. CDR3 length: 15 residues. With 8 bases removed from V and 0 bases from J, the gap between germline ends came to 17 bases. The DNA of the CDR3 is TGTGCCAGCCAAAATTCAGAGGGGGTCTCCTACGAGCAGTACTTC. Translation gives CASQNSEGVSYEQYF.

This rearrangement joins TRBV27 to TRBJ2-3, with TRBD1 as a possible D gene (5 bases). The V gene lost 3 bases and the J gene lost 2 bases, with 15 bases spanning the gap. The CDR3 is made up of 16 amino acids. Germline V gene data show CDR1 as MNHEY and CDR2 as SMNVEV (reference sequence). In DNA form, the CDR3 reads TGTGCCAGCAGTTTGTACAGGCAGGGCCACACAGATACGCAGTATTTT. As protein: CASSLYRQGHTDTQYF.

This clone has only a few counts. The rearrangement uses TRBV5-4 and TRBJ1-2; D gene ambiguous. The CDR3 runs to 11 residues. The V end was cut by 2 bases, the J end by 7 bases, with 6 bases between. Per germline, CDR1 SGHNT and CDR2 YYREEE (reference sequence). The CDR3, as DNA: TGTGCCAGCAGCTTTATGCGTGGCTACACCTTC. This gives the protein CASSFMRGYTF.

The V call is TRBV5-1, the J call TRBJ2-7, with 11 bases lining up with TRBD2. V trimming: 2 bases; J trimming: 2 bases; junction bases outside the gene matches: 3. Per germline, CDR1 SGHRS and CDR2 YFSETQ. The CDR3 consists of 15 residues. In nucleotides, the CDR3 is TGCGCCAGCAGCTTACTAGCGGGAGAAACCTACGAGCAGTACTTC. Its protein product is CASSLLAGETYEQYF.